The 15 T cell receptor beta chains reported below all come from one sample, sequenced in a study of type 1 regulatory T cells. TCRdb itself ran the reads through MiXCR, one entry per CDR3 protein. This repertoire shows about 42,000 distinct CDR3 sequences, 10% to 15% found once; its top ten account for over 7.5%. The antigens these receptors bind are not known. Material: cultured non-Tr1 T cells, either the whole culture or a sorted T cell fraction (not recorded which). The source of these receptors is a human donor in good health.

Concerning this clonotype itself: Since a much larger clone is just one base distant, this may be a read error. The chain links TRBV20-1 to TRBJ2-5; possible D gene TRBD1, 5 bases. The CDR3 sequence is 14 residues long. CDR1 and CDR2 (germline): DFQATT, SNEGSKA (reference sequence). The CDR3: CSPRDRRGTETQYF. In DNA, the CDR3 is TGCAGTCCTAGAGATCGTAGGGGAACGGAGACCCAGTACTTC.

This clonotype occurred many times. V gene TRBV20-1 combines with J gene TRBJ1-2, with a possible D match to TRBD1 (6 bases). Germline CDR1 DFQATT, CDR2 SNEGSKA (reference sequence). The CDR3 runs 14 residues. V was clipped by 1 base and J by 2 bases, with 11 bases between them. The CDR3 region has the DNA TGCAGTGCTAGAGGGGGGCAGGGGAACTATGGCTACACCTTC. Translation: CSARGGQGNYGYTF.

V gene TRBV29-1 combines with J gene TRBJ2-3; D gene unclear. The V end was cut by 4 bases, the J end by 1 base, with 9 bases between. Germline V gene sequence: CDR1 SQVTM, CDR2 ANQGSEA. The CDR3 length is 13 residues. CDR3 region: CSVVQQGTDTQYF. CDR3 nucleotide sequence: TGCAGCGTTGTACAGCAAGGCACAGATACGCAGTATTTT.

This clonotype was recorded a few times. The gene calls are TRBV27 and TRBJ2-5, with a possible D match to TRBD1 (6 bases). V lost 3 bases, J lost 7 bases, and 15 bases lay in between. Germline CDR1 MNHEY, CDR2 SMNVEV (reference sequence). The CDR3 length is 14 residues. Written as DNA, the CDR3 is TGTGCCAGCAGTTTCCAGGGGACGTTGGGGACCCAGTACTTC. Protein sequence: CASSFQGTLGTQYF.

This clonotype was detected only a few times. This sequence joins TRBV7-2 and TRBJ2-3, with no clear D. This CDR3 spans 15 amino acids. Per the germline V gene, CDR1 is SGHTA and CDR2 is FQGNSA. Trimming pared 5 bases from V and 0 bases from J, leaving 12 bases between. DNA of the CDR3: TGTGCCAGCAGCCCCGTGACCCCTAGCACAGATACGCAGTATTTT. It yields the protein CASSPVTPSTDTQYF.

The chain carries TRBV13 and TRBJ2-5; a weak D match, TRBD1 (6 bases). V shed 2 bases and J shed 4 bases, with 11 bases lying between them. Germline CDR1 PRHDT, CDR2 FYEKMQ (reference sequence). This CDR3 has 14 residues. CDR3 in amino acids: CASSLWGRGETQYF. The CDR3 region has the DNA TGTGCCAGCAGCTTATGGGGCAGGGGAGAGACCCAGTACTTC. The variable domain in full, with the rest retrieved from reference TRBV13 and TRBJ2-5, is AAGVIQSPRHLIKEKRETATLKCYPIPRHDTVYWYQQGPGQDPQFLISFYEKMQSDKGSIPDRFSAQQFSDYHSELNMSSLELGDSALYFCASSLWGRGETQYFGPGTRLLVL.

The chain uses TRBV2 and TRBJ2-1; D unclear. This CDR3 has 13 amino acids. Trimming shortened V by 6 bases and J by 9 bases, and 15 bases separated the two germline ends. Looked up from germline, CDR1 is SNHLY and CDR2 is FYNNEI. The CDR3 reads CASRNVAVGEQFF. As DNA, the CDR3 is TGTGCCAGCAGAAACGTCGCGGTAGGTGAGCAGTTCTTC.

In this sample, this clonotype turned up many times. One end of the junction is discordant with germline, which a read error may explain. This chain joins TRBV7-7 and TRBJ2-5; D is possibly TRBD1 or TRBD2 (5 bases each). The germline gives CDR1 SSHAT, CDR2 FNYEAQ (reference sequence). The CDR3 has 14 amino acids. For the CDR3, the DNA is TGTGCTAGCAGCTTAGCTCCGGGGACGGAGACCCAGTACTTC. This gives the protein CASSLAPGTETQYF.

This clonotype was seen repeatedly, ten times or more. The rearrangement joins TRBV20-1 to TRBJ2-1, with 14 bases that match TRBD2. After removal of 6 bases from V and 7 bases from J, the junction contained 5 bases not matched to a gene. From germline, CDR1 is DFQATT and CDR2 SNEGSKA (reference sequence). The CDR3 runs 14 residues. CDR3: CSARTSGRSNEQFF. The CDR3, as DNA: TGCAGTGCGCGGACTAGCGGGAGGAGTAATGAGCAGTTCTTC.

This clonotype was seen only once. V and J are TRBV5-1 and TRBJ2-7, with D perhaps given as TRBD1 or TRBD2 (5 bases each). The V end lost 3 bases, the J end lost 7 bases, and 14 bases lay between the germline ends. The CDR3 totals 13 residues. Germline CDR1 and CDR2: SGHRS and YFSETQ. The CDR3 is CASSSGRLGEQYF. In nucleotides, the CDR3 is TGCGCCAGCAGCTCGGGACGGCTTGGGGAGCAGTACTTC. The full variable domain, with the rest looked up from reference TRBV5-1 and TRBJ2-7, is KAGVTQTPRYLIKTRGQQVTLSCSPISGHRSVSWYQQTPGQGLQFLFEYFSETQRNKGNFPGRFSGRQFSNSRSEMNVSTLELGDSALYLCASSSGRLGEQYFGPGTRLTVT.

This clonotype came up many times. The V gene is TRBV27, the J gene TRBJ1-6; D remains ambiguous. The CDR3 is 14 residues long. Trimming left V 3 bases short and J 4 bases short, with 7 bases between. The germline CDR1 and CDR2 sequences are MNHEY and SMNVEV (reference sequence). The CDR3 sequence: CASSLGGYNSPLHF. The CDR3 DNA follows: TGTGCCAGCAGTTTGGGCGGGTATAATTCACCCCTCCACTTT.

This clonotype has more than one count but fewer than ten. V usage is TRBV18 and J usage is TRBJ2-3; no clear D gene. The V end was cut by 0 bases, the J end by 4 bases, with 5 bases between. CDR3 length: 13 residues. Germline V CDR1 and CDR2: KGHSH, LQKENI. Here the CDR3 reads CASSPPVADTQYF. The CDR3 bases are TGTGCCAGCTCACCACCGGTTGCAGATACGCAGTATTTT. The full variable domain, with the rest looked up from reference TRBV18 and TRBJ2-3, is NAGVMQNPRHLVRRRGQEARLRCSPMKGHSHVYWYRQLPEEGLKFMVYLQKENIIDESGMPKERFSAEFPKEGPSILRIQQVVRGDSAAYFCASSPPVADTQYFGPGTRLTVL.

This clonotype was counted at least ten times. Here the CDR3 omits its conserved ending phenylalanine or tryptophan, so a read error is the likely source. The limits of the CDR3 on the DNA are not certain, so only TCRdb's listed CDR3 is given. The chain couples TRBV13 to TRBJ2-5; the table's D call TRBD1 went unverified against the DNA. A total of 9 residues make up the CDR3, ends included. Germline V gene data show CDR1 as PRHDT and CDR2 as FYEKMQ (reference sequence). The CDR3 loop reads CASLGTAFL.

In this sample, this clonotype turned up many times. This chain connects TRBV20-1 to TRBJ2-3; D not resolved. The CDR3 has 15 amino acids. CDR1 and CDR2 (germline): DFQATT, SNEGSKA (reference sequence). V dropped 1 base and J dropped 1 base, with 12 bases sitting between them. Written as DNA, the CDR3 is TGCAGTGCTAGAGTCCCCAAGGACCGCACAGATACGCAGTATTTT. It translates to CSARVPKDRTDTQYF.

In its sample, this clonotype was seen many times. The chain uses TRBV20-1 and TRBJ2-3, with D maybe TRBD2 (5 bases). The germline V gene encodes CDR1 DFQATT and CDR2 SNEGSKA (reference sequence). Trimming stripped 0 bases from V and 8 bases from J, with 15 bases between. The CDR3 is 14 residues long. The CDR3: CSARDSGNVGTQYF. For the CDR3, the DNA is TGCAGTGCTAGAGATTCCGGGAACGTCGGTACGCAGTATTTT.